This T cell receptor beta chain was identified in a study of beta chain features in type 1 diabetes (dated by TCRdb to between 2018 and 2020). Describing the broader study: Mean age, gender distribution, total cell number and subset yield were not different between patients and healthy donors. In the study, recently diagnosed type 1 diabetes patients and matched healthy donors were compared on the TCRB repertoires of their sorted circulating CD4+ T cell subsets. Across all samples, some 99 million sorted cells were examined, and cell number per subset correlated strongly with RNA yield. Whereas all 30 or so donors provided naive and central memory subsets, regulatory and stem cell-like memory subsets were isolated from just 8 patients and roughly eight healthy donors.

Each donor gave one peripheral blood draw, averaging approximately 0.12 L, which was collected into heparinised tubes. Naive, central memory, regulatory and stem cell-like memory CD4+ T cells were sorted on a BD FACSAria II using a panel including CD45RO, CCR7, CD25, CD127, CD95 and CD27. Purity was above 95% for every sorted population. Right away, PBMCs were isolated by Lymphoprep density gradient centrifugation and were stained directly, with no culture step. Samples were stained and sorted in pairs, with one healthy donor and one patient per experiment, so that batch effects were minimized. The paper's findings and limits, for the study overall: Fewer insertions and more nucleotide deletions at VDJ recombination sites were observed in patients with type 1 diabetes, implying thymic rearrangement abnormalities. Because cDNA was sequenced instead of genomic DNA, activated cells with high expression could be over-represented, although the groups did not differ in activation or CD3 levels. Naive, central memory and regulatory TCRB repertoires appeared to be more similar among patients than among healthy donors. PCR may preferentially amplify shorter templates, but because patient and control samples were amplified and corrected together, any resulting skew would affect both groups equally. A moderate but significant shortening of TCRB CDR3 length was observed in type 1 diabetes patients in all four CD4+ subsets. Because small numbers of individuals were included in the HLA sub-analyses, any influence of HLA type on TCRB rearrangement was left unresolved.

This clone was detected a few times. Its cognate antigen has yet to be identified. It has no much larger one-base neighbor in the sample; base qualities were not kept. The cysteine opens and the phenylalanine closes a CDR3 of 15 amino acids. The kept DNA is CDR3 alone, 45 bases in frame from the first base. At the junction V is shortened by 0 bases and J by 0 bases, with 9 bases in between. The germline V gene (reference sequence) supplies CDR1 GTSNPN and CDR2 SVGIG. The entire isolated RNA was reverse transcribed using the High Capacity cDNA Reverse Transcription Kit, and thus expressed TCRB transcripts were sequenced. Deep immunoSEQ sequencing was applied to naive, central memory and regulatory T cell samples, giving an average of about 3.57 million total reads per sample. Sorted cells were lysed in RLT buffer, and RNA was extracted using DNase-treated RNeasy Micro or Mini kits according to cell number. To prevent cross-contamination, every cell subset was processed on its own, while patient and healthy donor samples were processed together. TCRB sequences were amplified from cDNA with the immunoSEQ multiplex PCR, producing 87-bp fragments spanning the CDR3 region. The amplicons were sequenced using the Illumina HiSeq platform. The original methods were these. Synthetic template baselines were used to correct PCR bias computationally, reads within Hamming distance 2 were collapsed together, and singletons that could not be merged were discarded. By aligning reads against IMGT, V, D and J genes, CDR3 length, and insertions or deletions at six rearrangement sites were assigned. Within each subset, clonotype counts were normalized to sorted cell number, after which true diversity and Gini coefficients were computed with the tcR R package. The overlap coefficient, calculated on TCRB nucleotide sequences, was used to measure repertoire sharing. TCRdb took over this immuneACCESS table, retaining in-frame rearrangements with V and J assigned. Such tables are incomplete; in checked studies, under half of the missing clones stem from an unresolved V gene, and the remainder is unexplained. Clone size and the V and J calls come from that table; the DNA yielded D and trimming. The sample contains a few hundred thousand clones, 25% to 35% of them found a single time. The top ten hold 3% to 4% of the sample.

Rearrangement joined TRBV30 to TRBJ2-4; perhaps TRBD2 is the D gene, with 6 bases matching. Source material: central memory CD4+ T cells from blood. This sequence originates from a man aged 30 to 39 in good health. The CDR3 is CAWSVGGRAKNIQYF. The sequenced DNA: TGTGCCTGGAGTGTAGGAGGGCGAGCCAAAAACATTCAGTACTTC. The full variable domain, with segments outside the CDR3 supplied by the reference TRBV30 and TRBJ2-4 proteins, appears as SQTIHQWPATLVQPVGSPLSLECTVEGTSNPNLYWYRQAAGRGLQLLFYSVGIGQISSEVPQNLSASRPQDRQFILSSKKLLLSDSGFYLCAWSVGGRAKNIQYFGAGTRLSVL.